A single sample is the source of the 7 T cell receptor beta chains below, sequenced in a study of T cell responses to AZD1222 COVID-19 vaccine. Produced via immunoSEQ multiplex PCR; TCRdb's table is partial and in-frame only. The sample lists over 120,000 clones, around 84% occurring once. This sample comprised peripheral blood, obtained 28 days after the second AZD1222 dose. All receptors come from an adult who received the AZD1222 COVID-19 vaccine.

The V call is TRBV27, the J call TRBJ1-4; D remains ambiguous. Germline V gene sequence: CDR1 MNHEY, CDR2 SMNVEV (reference sequence). The CDR3 runs to 13 residues. With 10 bases removed from V and 6 bases from J, the gap between germline ends came to 15 bases. The CDR3 nucleotides read TGTGCCACGACCGATGCTTTACATGAAAAACTGTTTTTT. Encoded protein: CATTDALHEKLFF.

J is TRBJ2-3 and V is TRBV30; D call uncertain. V gave up 4 bases and J gave up 5 bases, with 13 bases separating them. This CDR3 has 13 amino acids. The germline V gene encodes CDR1 GTSNPN and CDR2 SVGIG (reference sequence). The CDR3 DNA reads TGTGCCTGGAATAAGGGCCGGAAAGATACGCAGTATTTT. Protein sequence: CAWNKGRKDTQYF.

The count of this clone is one. In DNA, the CDR3 is TGTGCCAGCTCACCAACAGGGGACACAGATACGCAGTATTTT. Its translation is CASSPTGDTDTQYF. The chain uses TRBV18 and TRBJ2-3; 7 bases fit TRBD1. CDR3 length equals 14 residues. V was pared by 2 bases and J by 2 bases, with 1 base of the junction left unmatched. Per germline, CDR1 KGHSH and CDR2 LQKENI. The variable domain in full, with the rest retrieved from reference TRBV18 and TRBJ2-3, is NAGVMQNPRHLVRRRGQEARLRCSPMKGHSHVYWYRQLPEEGLKFMVYLQKENIIDESGMPKERFSAEFPKEGPSILRIQQVVRGDSAAYFCASSPTGDTDTQYFGPGTRLTVL.

This clone was seen a handful of times. V is TRBV6-5 and J is TRBJ1-2, with D maybe TRBD1 (6 bases). This CDR3 is built from 14 residues. The ends were cut back, 4 bases at V and 6 bases at J, with 15 bases in the middle. Per the germline V gene, CDR1 is MNHEY and CDR2 is SVGAGI. The CDR3 here is CASSSRGVGDGYTF. CDR3 nucleotides: TGTGCCAGCAGTTCCAGGGGAGTGGGTGATGGCTACACCTTC.

This chain uses TRBV6-1 with TRBJ1-2; TRBD1 is a possible D gene (5 bases). This CDR3 has 16 residues. V shed 1 base and J shed 4 bases, with 16 bases lying between them. Germline assignment: CDR1 MNHNS and CDR2 SASEGT. The CDR3 DNA reads TGTGCCAGCAGTGAAGTGTTAAGGGTGGGGGGCTATGGCTACACCTTC. It yields the protein CASSEVLRVGGYGYTF.

The chain recombines TRBV28 with TRBJ1-5; D not resolved. This CDR3 comprises 11 residues. The V end was cut by 11 bases, the J end by 1 base, with 6 bases between. Germline loops: CDR1 MDHEN, CDR2 SYDVKM. The DNA for the CDR3 is TGTGCCGAGGGCAGCAATCAGCCCCAGCATTTT. Its protein product is CAEGSNQPQHF.

The chain carries TRBV15 and TRBJ2-2; a weak D match, TRBD1 (5 bases). V lost 3 bases to trimming and J lost 6 bases, with 14 bases between them. The CDR3 has 15 residues. From germline, CDR1 is LNHNV and CDR2 YYDKDF (reference sequence). This CDR3 reads CATSSDRLRAGELFF. As DNA, the CDR3 is TGTGCCACCAGCAGCGACCGACTCAGGGCCGGGGAGCTGTTTTTT.